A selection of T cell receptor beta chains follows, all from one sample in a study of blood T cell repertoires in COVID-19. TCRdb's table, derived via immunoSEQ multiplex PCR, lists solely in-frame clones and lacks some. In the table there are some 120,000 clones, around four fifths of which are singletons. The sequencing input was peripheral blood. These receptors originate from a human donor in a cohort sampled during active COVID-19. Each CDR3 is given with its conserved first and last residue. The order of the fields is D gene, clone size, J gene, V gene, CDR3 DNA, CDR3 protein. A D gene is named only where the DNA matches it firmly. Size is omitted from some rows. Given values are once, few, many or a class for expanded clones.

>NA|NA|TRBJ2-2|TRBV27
TGTGCCAGCATGGAGGGCACCGGGGAGCTGTTTTTT
CASMEGTGELFF
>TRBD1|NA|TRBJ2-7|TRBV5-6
TGTGCCAGCAGCTTGGAACAGGGGGCGCACGAGCAGTACTTC
CASSLEQGAHEQYF
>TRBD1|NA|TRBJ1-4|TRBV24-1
TGTGCCACCAGTGAGGGACAGGGGGCTAATGAAAAACTGTTTTTT
CATSEGQGANEKLFF
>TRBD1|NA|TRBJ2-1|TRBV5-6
TGTGCCAGCAGCTTAACGACAGGGGCGTACAATGAGCAGTTCTTC
CASSLTTGAYNEQFF
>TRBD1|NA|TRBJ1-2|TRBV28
TGTGCCAGCAGTTTAGTGGGACAGAACTATGGCTACACCTTC
CASSLVGQNYGYTF
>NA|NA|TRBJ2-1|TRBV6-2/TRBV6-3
TGTGCCAGCAGTTACGTAGAGGAGCAGTTCTTC
CASSYVEEQFF
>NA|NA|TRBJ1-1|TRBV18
TGTGCCAGCTCACTACAGGGTGACGGCACTGAAGCTTTCTTT
CASSLQGDGTEAFF
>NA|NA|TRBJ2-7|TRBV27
TGTGCCAGCAGTTTTGGGCGGGAAGGTGGATTCGAGCAGTACTTC
CASSFGREGGFEQYF
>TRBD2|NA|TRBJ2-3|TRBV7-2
TGTGCCAGCAGCGAAGGTCTAGCGGGAGTAGATACGCAGTATTTT
CASSEGLAGVDTQYF
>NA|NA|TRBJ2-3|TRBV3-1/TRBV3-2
TGTGCCAGCAGCCGGGTTGAAGGACTTGCCCAGGATACGCAGTATTTT
CASSRVEGLAQDTQYF
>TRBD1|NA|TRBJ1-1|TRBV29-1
TGCAGCGGTGACAGGGGGAACACTGAAGCTTTCTTT
CSGDRGNTEAFF
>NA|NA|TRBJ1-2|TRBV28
TGTGCCAGCAGTTCCTTGTTAGGGGCGGCCCACTATGGCTACACCTTC
CASSSLLGAAHYGYTF
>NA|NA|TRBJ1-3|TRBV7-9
TGTGCCAGCAGTCCGGGCTCTGGAAACACCATATATTTT
CASSPGSGNTIYF
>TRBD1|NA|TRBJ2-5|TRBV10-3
TGTGCCATCAGCGCCCGACAGGGACCTCAAGAGACCCAGTACTTC
CAISARQGPQETQYF
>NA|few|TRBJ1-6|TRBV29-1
TGCAGCGAGCTAGTGGCACCAAGAAACTATAATTCACCCCTCCACTTT
CSELVAPRNYNSPLHF
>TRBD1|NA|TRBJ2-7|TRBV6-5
TGTGCCAGCAGACGACAAGGACAGGGGGCCTACGAGCAGTACTTC
CASRRQGQGAYEQYF
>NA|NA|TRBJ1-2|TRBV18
TGTGCCAGCTCACGCGGGAGCCGTGAGGGCTACACCTTC
CASSRGSREGYTF
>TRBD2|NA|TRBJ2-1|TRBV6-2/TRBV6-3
TGTGCCAGCAGTTACCGCCCGGGACTAGCCCCCTACAATGAGCAGTTCTTC
CASSYRPGLAPYNEQFF
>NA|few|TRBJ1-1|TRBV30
TGTGCCTGGAGTGTCATGGCCCCAGGGACTGAAGCTTTCTTT
CAWSVMAPGTEAFF
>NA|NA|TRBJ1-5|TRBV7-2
TGTGCCAGCAGCTTAACCGGGAGATTCAATCAGCCCCAGCATTTT
CASSLTGRFNQPQHF
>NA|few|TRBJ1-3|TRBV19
TGTGCCTTACAGTCTGGAAACACCATATATTTT
CALQSGNTIYF
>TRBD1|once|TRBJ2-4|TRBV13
TGTGCCAGCAGCTCCGATGGGACAGACAAAAACATTCAGTACTTC
CASSSDGTDKNIQYF
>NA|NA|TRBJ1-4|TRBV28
TGTGCCAGCAGTTTGGGAGGGTTTGAAAAACTGTTTTTT
CASSLGGFEKLFF
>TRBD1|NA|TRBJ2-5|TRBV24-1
TGTGCCACCAGTGATTCGACAGGGGTGGAGACCCAGTACTTC
CATSDSTGVETQYF
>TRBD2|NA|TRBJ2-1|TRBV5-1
TGCGCCAGCAGCTTGGGCGGGGGCTACAATGAGCAGTTCTTC
CASSLGGGYNEQFF
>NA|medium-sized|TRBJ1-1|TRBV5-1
TGCGCCAGCAGCTTGCGGACAGCCAGCAGGGACACTGAAGCTTTCTTT
CASSLRTASRDTEAFF
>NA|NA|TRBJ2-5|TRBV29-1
TGCAGCGTTGACAGAGGTTGGGAGACCCAGTACTTC
CSVDRGWETQYF
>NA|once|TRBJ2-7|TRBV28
TGTGCCAGCAGTTTTTTGCTGGTGAGCTCCTACGAGCAGTACTTC
CASSFLLVSSYEQYF
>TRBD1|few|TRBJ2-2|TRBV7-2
TGTGCCAGCAGTCCAGGGTGGAGGGACAGGGATAGCACCGGGGAGCTGTTTTTT
CASSPGWRDRDSTGELFF
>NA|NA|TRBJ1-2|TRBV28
TGTGCCAGCAGCCGAGGGACGGGAGGTGACTATGGCTACACCTTC
CASSRGTGGDYGYTF